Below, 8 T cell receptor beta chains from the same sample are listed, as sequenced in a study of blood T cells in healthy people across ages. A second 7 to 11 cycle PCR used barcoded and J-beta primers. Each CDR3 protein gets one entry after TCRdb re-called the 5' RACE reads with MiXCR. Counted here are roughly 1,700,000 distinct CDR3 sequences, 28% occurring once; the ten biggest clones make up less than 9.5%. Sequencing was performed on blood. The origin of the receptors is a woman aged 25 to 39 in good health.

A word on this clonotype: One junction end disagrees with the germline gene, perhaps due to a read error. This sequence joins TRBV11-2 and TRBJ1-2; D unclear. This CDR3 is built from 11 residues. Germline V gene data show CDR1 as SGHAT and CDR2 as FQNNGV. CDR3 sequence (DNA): TGTGCCAGCAGCTTGAACTATGGCTGCACCTTC. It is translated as CASSLNYGCTF.

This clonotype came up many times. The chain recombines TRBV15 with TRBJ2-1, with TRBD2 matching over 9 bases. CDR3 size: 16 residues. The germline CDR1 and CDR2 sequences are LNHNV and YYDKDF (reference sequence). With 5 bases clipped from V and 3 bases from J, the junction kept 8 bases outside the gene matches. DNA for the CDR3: TGTGCCACCAGCCGGGAGGGTAGCGGGGGCTACAATGAGCAGTTCTTC. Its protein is CATSREGSGGYNEQFF.

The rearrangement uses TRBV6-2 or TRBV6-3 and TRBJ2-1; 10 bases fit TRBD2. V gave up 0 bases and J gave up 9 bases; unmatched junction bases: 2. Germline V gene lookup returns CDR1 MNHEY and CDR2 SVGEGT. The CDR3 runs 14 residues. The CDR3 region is CASSYSLAGAEQFF. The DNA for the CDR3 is TGTGCCAGCAGTTACTCCCTAGCGGGAGCTGAGCAGTTCTTC.

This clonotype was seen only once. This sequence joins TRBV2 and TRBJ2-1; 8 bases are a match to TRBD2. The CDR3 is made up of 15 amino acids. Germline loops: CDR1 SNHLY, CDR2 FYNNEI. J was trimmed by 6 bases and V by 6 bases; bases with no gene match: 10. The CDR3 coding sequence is TGTGCCAGCAGACCAGCGGGGGAGACCTGCAATGAGCAGTTCTTC. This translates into CASRPAGETCNEQFF.

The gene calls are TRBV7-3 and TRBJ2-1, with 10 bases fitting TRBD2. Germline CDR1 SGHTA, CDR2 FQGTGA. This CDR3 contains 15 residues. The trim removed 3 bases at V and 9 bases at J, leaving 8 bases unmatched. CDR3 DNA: TGTGCCAGCAGCTTGAGGGGACTAGCGAGAACTGAGCAGTTCTTC. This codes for CASSLRGLARTEQFF.

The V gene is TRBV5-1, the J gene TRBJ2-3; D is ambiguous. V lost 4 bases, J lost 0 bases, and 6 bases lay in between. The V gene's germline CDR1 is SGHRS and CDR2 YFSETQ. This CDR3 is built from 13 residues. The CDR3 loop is CASSKISTDTQYF. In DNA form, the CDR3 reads TGCGCCAGCAGCAAAATAAGCACAGATACGCAGTATTTT. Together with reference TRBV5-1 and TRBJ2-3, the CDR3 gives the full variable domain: KAGVTQTPRYLIKTRGQQVTLSCSPISGHRSVSWYQQTPGQGLQFLFEYFSETQRNKGNFPGRFSGRQFSNSRSEMNVSTLELGDSALYLCASSKISTDTQYFGPGTRLTVL.

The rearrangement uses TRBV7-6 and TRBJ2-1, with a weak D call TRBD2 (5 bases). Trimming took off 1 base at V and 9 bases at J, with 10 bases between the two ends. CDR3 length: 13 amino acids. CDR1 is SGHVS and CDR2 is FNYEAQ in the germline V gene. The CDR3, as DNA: TGTGCCAGCAGCTTAGTAGCGAGTGGTGAGCAGTTCTTC. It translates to CASSLVASGEQFF.

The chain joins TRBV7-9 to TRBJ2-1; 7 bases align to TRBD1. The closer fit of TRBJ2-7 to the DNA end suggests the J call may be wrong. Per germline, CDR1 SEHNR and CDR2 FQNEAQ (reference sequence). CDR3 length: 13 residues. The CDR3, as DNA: TGTGCCACCTCTCGGGACAGATACAATGAGCAGTACTTC. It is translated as CATSRDRYNEQYF.